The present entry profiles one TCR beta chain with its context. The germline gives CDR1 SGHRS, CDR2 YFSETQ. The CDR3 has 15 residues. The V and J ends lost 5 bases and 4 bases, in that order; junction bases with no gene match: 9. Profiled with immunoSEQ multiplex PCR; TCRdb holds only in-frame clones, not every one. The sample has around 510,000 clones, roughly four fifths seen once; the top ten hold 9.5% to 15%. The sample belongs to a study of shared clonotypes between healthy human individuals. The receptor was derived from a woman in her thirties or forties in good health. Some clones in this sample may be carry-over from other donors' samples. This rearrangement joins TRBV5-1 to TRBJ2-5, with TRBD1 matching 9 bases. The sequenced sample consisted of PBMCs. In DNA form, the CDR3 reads TGCGCCAGCAGGTCACCGGGACAGGGATTAGAGACCCAGTACTTC. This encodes CASRSPGQGLETQYF.